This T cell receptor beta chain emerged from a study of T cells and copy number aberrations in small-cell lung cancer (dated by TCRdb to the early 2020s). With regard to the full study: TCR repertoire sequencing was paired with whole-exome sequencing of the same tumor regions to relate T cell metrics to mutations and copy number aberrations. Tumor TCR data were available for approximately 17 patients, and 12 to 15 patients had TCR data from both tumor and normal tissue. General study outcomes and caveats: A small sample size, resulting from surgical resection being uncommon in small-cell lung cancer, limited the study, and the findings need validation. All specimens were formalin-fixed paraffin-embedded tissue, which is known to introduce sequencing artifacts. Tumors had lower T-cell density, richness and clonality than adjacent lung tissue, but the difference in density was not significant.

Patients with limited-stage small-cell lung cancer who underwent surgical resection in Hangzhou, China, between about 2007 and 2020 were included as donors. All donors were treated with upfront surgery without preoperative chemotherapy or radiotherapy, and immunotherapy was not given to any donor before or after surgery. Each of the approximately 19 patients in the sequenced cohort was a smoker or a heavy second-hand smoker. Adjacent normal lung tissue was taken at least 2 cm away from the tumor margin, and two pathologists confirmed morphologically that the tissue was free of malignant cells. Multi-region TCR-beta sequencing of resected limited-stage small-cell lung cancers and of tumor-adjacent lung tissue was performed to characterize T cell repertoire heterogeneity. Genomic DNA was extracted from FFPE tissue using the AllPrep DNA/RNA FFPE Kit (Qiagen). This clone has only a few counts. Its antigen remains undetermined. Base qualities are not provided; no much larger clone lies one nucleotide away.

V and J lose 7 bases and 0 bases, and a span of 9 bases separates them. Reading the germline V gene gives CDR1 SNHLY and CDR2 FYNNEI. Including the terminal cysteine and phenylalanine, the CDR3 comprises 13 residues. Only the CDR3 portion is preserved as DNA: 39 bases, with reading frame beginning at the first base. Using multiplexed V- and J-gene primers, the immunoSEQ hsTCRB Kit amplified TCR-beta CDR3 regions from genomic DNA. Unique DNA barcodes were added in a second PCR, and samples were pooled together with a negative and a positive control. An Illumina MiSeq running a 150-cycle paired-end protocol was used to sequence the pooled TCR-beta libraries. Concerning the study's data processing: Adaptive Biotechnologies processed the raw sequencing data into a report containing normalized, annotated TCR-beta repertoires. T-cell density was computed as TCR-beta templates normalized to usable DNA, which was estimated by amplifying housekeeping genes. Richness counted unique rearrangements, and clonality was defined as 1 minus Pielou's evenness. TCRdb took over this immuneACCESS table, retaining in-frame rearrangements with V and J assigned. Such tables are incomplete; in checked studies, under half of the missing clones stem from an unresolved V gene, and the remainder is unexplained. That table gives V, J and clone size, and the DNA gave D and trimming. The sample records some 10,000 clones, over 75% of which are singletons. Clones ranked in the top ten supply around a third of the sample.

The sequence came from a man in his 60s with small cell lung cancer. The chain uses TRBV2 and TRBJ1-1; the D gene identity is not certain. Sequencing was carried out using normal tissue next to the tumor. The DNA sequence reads TGTGCCAGCATAAGGTCAGTGAACACTGAAGCTTTCTTT. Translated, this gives CASIRSVNTEAFF. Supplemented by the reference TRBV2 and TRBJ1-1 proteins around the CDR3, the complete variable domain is EPEVTQTPSHQVTQMGQEVILRCVPISNHLYFYWYRQILGQKVEFLVSFYNNEISEKSEIFDDQFSVERPDGSNFTLKIRSTKLEDSAMYFCASIRSVNTEAFFGQGTRLTVV.